The 28 T cell receptor beta chains below come from one sample, sequenced in a study of identical twins. MiXCR, applied by TCRdb to the 5' RACE reads, yields one record per CDR3 protein. Of some 630,000 distinct CDR3 sequences listed, under 8.5% are singletons. Separately, the same data were catalogued under a study of yellow fever vaccine responses in identical twins.

Sequencing was done on a sample of PBMCs. The receptors shown here come from a woman younger than 30 in good health.

This clonotype was seen repeatedly, ten times or more. This sequence joins TRBV12-3 or TRBV12-4 and TRBJ2-5; 8 nucleotides match TRBD1. The CDR3 covers 14 residues. V was pared by 6 bases and J by 2 bases, with 5 bases of the junction left unmatched. The CDR3 region is CASSPTGAQETQYF. The DNA of the CDR3 is TGTGCCAGCAGCCCGACAGGGGCGCAAGAGACCCAGTACTTC.

Many counts were recorded for this clonotype. The rearrangement links TRBV12-3 or TRBV12-4 to TRBJ1-1, with 7 nucleotides matching TRBD1. V was pared by 6 bases and J by 2 bases, with 12 bases of the junction left unmatched. CDR3 size: 16 residues. CDR3 DNA sequence: TGTGCCAGCAGCCGACAGGGCTTAATTGGAAACACTGAAGCTTTCTTT. Translated, it gives CASSRQGLIGNTEAFF.

The genes are TRBV10-3 and TRBJ2-7; 7 bases agree with TRBD2. The CDR3 has 16 amino acids. J gave up 0 bases and V 3 bases, and 8 bases lay outside the gene matches. Germline CDR1 reads ENHRY; CDR2 reads SYGVKD. The CDR3 coding sequence is TGTGCCATCAGTGATTATCTAGCGGTTAGCTCCTACGAGCAGTACTTC. It codes for CAISDYLAVSSYEQYF.

The CDR3 region has the DNA TGCAGTGCTAGCCAGGGGGGTGTCGAGCAGTTCTTC. As protein: CSASQGGVEQFF. The chain couples TRBV20-1 to TRBJ2-1; D is perhaps TRBD1 (7 bases). CDR1 and CDR2 from the germline V gene are DFQATT and SNEGSKA (reference sequence). V lost 3 bases to trimming and J lost 10 bases, with 13 bases between them. The CDR3 has 12 residues.

This rearrangement joins TRBV12-3 or TRBV12-4 to TRBJ1-1; D call uncertain. The CDR3 length is 14 residues. Trimming stripped 1 base from V and 0 bases from J, with 6 bases between. Here the CDR3 reads CASSLGEVNTEAFF. The CDR3 DNA reads TGTGCCAGCAGTTTAGGCGAGGTGAACACTGAAGCTTTCTTT.

The table lists this clonotype with a few counts. CDR3 nucleotide sequence: TGCAGCGTTGTTTTCTTTAGAGGCGATGGAAACACCATATATTTT. Translation: CSVVFFRGDGNTIYF. The chain uses TRBV29-1 and TRBJ1-3; D gene ambiguous. Germline lookup yields CDR1 SQVTM and CDR2 ANQGSEA. The CDR3 runs 15 residues. The V gene lost 4 bases and the J gene lost 3 bases, with 16 bases spanning the gap.

This clonotype was detected ten times or more. The chain recombines TRBV9 with TRBJ2-3; possibly TRBD2 for D (6 bases). The CDR3 is 15 residues long. Deletions cut 0 bases from V and 1 base from J, with 9 bases between. In germline, CDR1 is SGDLS, CDR2 YYNGEE. CDR3 nucleotides: TGTGCCAGCAGCGTAGCCGGCGGGGGCACAGATACGCAGTATTTT. As protein: CASSVAGGGTDTQYF.

In its sample, this clonotype was seen many times. The rearrangement links TRBV2 to TRBJ2-5; D possibly corresponds to TRBD2 (7 bases). This CDR3 region has 15 residues. Germline V CDR1 and CDR2: SNHLY, FYNNEI. Trimming removed 5 bases at V and 0 bases at J, with 13 bases between. CDR3 in amino acids: CASSRGAHNQETQYF. DNA for the CDR3: TGTGCCAGCAGTCGGGGGGCCCATAACCAAGAGACCCAGTACTTC.

This clonotype was found many times. The chain couples TRBV6-1 to TRBJ1-3, with D maybe TRBD1 (5 bases). Germline V gene lookup returns CDR1 MNHNS and CDR2 SASEGT. The CDR3 runs to 14 residues. The V gene lost 5 bases and the J gene lost 4 bases, with 12 bases spanning the gap. The CDR3 spells CASSRGLSGNTIYF. The CDR3 DNA reads as TGTGCCAGCAGTAGGGGCCTCTCAGGAAACACCATATATTTT.

This clonotype was recorded a few times. The genes are TRBV11-2 and TRBJ2-5; a possible D gene is TRBD2 (6 bases). Trimming stripped 1 base from V and 10 bases from J, with 16 bases between. Germline CDR1 SGHAT, CDR2 FQNNGV. CDR3 size: 14 residues. The CDR3 is CASSLVGGPLGQYF. As DNA, the CDR3 is TGTGCCAGCAGCTTAGTAGGAGGGCCCCTTGGCCAGTACTTC.

This clonotype was detected many times. The V gene is TRBV6-1, the J gene TRBJ1-1; D is perhaps TRBD1 (6 bases). The germline gives CDR1 MNHNS, CDR2 SASEGT. Between the trimmed V and J ends, which lost 6 bases and 1 base, there was a span of 9 bases. This CDR3 comprises 13 residues. The CDR3 DNA is TGTGCCAGCAGGACGACAGGGAACACTGAAGCTTTCTTT. This codes for CASRTTGNTEAFF.

The chain combines TRBV28 with TRBJ1-5; 7 bases fit TRBD1. The germline gives CDR1 MDHEN, CDR2 SYDVKM. J lost 5 bases, V lost 7 bases, and 5 bases had no gene match. The CDR3 length is 13 residues. In DNA form, the CDR3 reads TGTGCCAGCACCACAGGGGAGCATCAGCCCCAGCATTTT. The encoded protein is CASTTGEHQPQHF.

At least ten counts were recorded for this clonotype. The chain is built from TRBV11-2 and TRBJ1-1; D is perhaps TRBD1 (6 bases). CDR1 and CDR2 from the germline V gene are SGHAT and FQNNGV. CDR3 length: 15 amino acids. V lost 6 bases and J 5 bases, leaving 19 bases between the germline ends. The CDR3 DNA sequence: TGTGCCAGCAGGAGCGCCACAGGGTTAGGGACTGAAGCTTTCTTT. Its protein product is CASRSATGLGTEAFF.

This clonotype came up many times. The genes are TRBV20-1 and TRBJ2-7; D perhaps matches TRBD1 (6 bases). Trimming cost V 1 base and J 2 bases, with 12 bases left between them. The CDR3 extends over 14 amino acids. The germline CDR1 and CDR2 sequences are DFQATT and SNEGSKA (reference sequence). CDR3 region: CSARVGDTAYEQYF. The CDR3 nucleotides are TGCAGTGCTAGAGTGGGGGACACTGCCTACGAGCAGTACTTC.

This clonotype was counted a few times. The chain uses TRBV25-1 and TRBJ2-5; a possible D gene is TRBD2 (6 bases). The V end lost 2 bases, the J end lost 0 bases, and 7 bases lay between the germline ends. This CDR3 contains 14 residues. From germline, CDR1 is MGHDK and CDR2 SYGVNS. The CDR3 protein is CASSEAGNQETQYF. In DNA form, the CDR3 reads TGTGCCAGCAGTGAAGCGGGGAACCAAGAGACCCAGTACTTC.

The V call is TRBV20-1, the J call TRBJ2-6, with D perhaps given as TRBD1 or TRBD2 (5 bases each). The CDR3 runs to 16 residues. CDR1 DFQATT and CDR2 SNEGSKA come from the germline V gene (reference sequence). The germline V and J ends were trimmed by 5 bases and 2 bases, with 16 bases remaining between them. The DNA for the CDR3 is TGCAGTGCTCCGGGACGGACCTTCCCTGGGGCCAACGTCCTGACTTTC. This translates into CSAPGRTFPGANVLTF.

This clonotype occurred a few times. The rearrangement links TRBV7-9 to TRBJ2-7; D is perhaps TRBD1 (5 bases). The CDR3 covers 13 residues. Trimming pared 4 bases from V and 3 bases from J, leaving 10 bases between. Germline loops: CDR1 SEHNR, CDR2 FQNEAQ (reference sequence). Here the CDR3 DNA reads TGTGCCAGCAGCTCCAGGGAAGGCTACGAGCAGTACTTC. Translated: CASSSREGYEQYF.

This clonotype came up many times. The chain couples TRBV11-2 to TRBJ2-5, with D possibly TRBD1 on 6 matching bases. CDR1 and CDR2 from the germline V gene are SGHAT and FQNNGV. Trimming left V 4 bases short and J 5 bases short, with 14 bases between. The CDR3 has 14 residues. The CDR3 DNA follows: TGTGCCAGCAGCTCGATCCAGGGGTGGGAGACCCAGTACTTC. This encodes CASSSIQGWETQYF.

In its sample, this clonotype was seen a few times. In DNA form, the CDR3 reads TGCGCCAGCAGCTTGATCGGGGGCCAAGATGGCTACACCTTC. This translates into CASSLIGGQDGYTF. The chain uses TRBV5-1 and TRBJ1-2, with a possible D match to TRBD1 (6 bases). Germline assignment: CDR1 SGHRS and CDR2 YFSETQ. V lost 1 base and J 6 bases, leaving 13 bases between the germline ends. The CDR3 is made up of 14 amino acids.

The chain links TRBV4-1 to TRBJ1-3; no firm D call. V lost 4 bases, J lost 1 base, and 8 bases lay in between. The CDR3 spans 14 residues. Germline values: CDR1 MGHRA, CDR2 YSYEKL. CDR3: CASSRILSGNTIYF. In DNA form, the CDR3 reads TGCGCCAGCAGCCGGATTCTTTCTGGAAACACCATATATTTT.

V gene TRBV18 combines with J gene TRBJ2-4; D is ambiguous. Germline loops: CDR1 KGHSH, CDR2 LQKENI. This CDR3 spans 15 amino acids. V lost 4 bases and J lost 5, with 15 bases in between. The CDR3 DNA reads TGTGCCAGCTCACATAACGTGCCGACCCAAAACATTCAGTACTTC. Translation gives CASSHNVPTQNIQYF.

Ten or more counts support this clonotype. CDR3 loop: CASSLATAQVNYGYTF. The CDR3 DNA reads TGTGCCAGCAGTTTAGCGACGGCGCAGGTTAACTATGGCTACACCTTC. The rearrangement joins TRBV12-3 or TRBV12-4 to TRBJ1-2; D gene unclear. Trimming pared 0 bases from V and 1 base from J, leaving 12 bases between. The CDR3 consists of 16 residues.

This clonotype has at least ten counts. The V call is TRBV20-1, the J call TRBJ1-1; a weak D match, TRBD1 (5 bases). Trimming left V 5 bases short and J 4 bases short, with 17 bases between. Germline values: CDR1 DFQATT, CDR2 SNEGSKA (reference sequence). The CDR3 loop spans 14 amino acids. Here the CDR3 DNA reads TGCAGTGCTCTTTACCGGGAAAGGGGCACTGAAGCTTTCTTT. The encoded protein is CSALYRERGTEAFF.

In this sample, this clonotype turned up many times. This chain joins TRBV11-2 and TRBJ2-2, with 14 bases lining up with TRBD2. Germline CDR1 and CDR2: SGHAT and FQNNGV. The CDR3 spans 19 residues. V was pared by 5 bases and J by 0 bases, with 8 bases of the junction left unmatched. The CDR3 coding sequence is TGTGCCAGCAGCGGTGGACTAGCGGGGGGACTAACGAACACCGGGGAGCTGTTTTTT. Translated, it gives CASSGGLAGGLTNTGELFF. Variable domain in full (rest from reference TRBV11-2 and TRBJ2-2): EAGVAQSPRYKIIEKRQSVAFWCNPISGHATLYWYQQILGQGPKLLIQFQNNGVVDDSQLPKDRFSAERLKGVDSTLKIQPAKLEDSAVYLCASSGGLAGGLTNTGELFFGEGSRLTVL.

This clonotype was detected only a few times. The chain has TRBV20-1 and TRBJ1-6, with 8 bases aligning to TRBD1. Germline V CDR1 and CDR2: DFQATT, SNEGSKA (reference sequence). This CDR3 is 13 amino acids long. J lost 14 bases, V lost 1 base, and 7 bases had no gene match. The CDR3 sequence is CSARGQGSTALHF. CDR3 DNA sequence: TGCAGTGCTAGAGGACAGGGGAGTACGGCCCTCCACTTT.

This clonotype was observed a few times. The chain combines TRBV20-1 with TRBJ2-2; D is uncertain. V was cut by 0 bases and J by 1 base, with 12 bases left in between. Germline assignment: CDR1 DFQATT and CDR2 SNEGSKA (reference sequence). This CDR3 spans 16 amino acids. The CDR3 here is CSARELRTVNTGELFF. CDR3 nucleotides: TGCAGTGCTAGAGAACTAAGGACGGTGAACACCGGGGAGCTGTTTTTT.

The chain uses TRBV20-1 and TRBJ2-1; no firm D call. Germline CDR1 DFQATT, CDR2 SNEGSKA (reference sequence). V dropped 3 bases and J dropped 0 bases, with 6 bases sitting between them. The CDR3 contains 13 residues. The CDR3 protein is CSARPGSYNEQFF. The CDR3 bases are TGCAGTGCTAGGCCAGGCTCCTACAATGAGCAGTTCTTC.

This clonotype was seen repeatedly, ten times or more. This chain joins TRBV6-1 and TRBJ2-7; D may be TRBD2 (5 bases). This CDR3 contains 13 residues. V was clipped by 6 bases and J by 0 bases, with 9 bases between them. Germline CDR1 is MNHNS and CDR2 is SASEGT. CDR3 loop: CASRTGFSYEQYF. The CDR3 DNA is TGTGCCAGCAGAACGGGATTCTCCTACGAGCAGTACTTC.